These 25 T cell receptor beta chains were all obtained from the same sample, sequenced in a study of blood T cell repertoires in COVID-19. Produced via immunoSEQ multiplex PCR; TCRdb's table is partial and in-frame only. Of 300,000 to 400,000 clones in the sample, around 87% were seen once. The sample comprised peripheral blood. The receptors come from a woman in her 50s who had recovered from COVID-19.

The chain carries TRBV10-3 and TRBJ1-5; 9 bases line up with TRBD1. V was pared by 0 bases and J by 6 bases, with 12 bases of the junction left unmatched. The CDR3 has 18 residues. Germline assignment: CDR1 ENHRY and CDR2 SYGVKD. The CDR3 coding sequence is TGTGCCATCAGTGAGTCCCACACGGGGACAGGGATTTCTCAGCCCCAGCATTTT. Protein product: CAISESHTGTGISQPQHF.

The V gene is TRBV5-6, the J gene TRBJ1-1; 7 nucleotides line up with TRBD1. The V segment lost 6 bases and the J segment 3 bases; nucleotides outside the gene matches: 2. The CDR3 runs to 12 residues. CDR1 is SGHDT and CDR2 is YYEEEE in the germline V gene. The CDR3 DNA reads TGTGCCAGCACCGACAGGGACACTGAAGCTTTCTTT. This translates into CASTDRDTEAFF.

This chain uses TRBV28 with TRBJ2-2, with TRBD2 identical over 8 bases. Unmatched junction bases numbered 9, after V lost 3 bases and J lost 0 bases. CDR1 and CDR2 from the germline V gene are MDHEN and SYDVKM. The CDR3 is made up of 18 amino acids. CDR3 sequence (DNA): TGTGCCAGCAGTTTTTATAGGCGGGGGGAATCGAACACCGGGGAGCTGTTTTTT. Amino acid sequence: CASSFYRRGESNTGELFF.

The CDR3 DNA reads as TGTGCCAGCAGCCCTAAAGACAGACCCTCTGGGGCCAACGTCCTGACTTTC. Protein product: CASSPKDRPSGANVLTF. The chain combines TRBV9 with TRBJ2-6, with D maybe TRBD1 (5 bases). Germline-derived CDR1 and CDR2 are SGDLS and YYNGEE. This CDR3 comprises 17 residues. Trimming took 4 bases from V and 0 from J, leaving 14 bases between them.

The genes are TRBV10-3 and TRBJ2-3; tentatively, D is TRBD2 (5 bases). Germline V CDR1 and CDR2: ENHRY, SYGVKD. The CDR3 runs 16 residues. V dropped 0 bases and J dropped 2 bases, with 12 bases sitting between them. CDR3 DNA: TGTGCCATCAGTGAGTCGGGAGCCGGAACCACAGATACGCAGTATTTT. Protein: CAISESGAGTTDTQYF.

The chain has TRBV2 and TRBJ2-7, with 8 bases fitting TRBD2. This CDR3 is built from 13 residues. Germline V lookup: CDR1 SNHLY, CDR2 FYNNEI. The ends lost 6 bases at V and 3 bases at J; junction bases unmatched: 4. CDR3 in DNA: TGTGCCAGCAGGCCGAGCGGGAGCTACGAGCAGTACTTC. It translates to CASRPSGSYEQYF.

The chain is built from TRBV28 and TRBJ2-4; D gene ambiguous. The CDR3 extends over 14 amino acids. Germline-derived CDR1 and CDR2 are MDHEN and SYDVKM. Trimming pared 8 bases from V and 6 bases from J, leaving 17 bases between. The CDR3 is CASPLGVRGNIQYF. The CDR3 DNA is TGTGCCAGCCCGCTAGGAGTGCGCGGAAACATTCAGTACTTC. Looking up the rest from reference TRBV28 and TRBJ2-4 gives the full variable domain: DVKVTQSSRYLVKRTGEKVFLECVQDMDHENMFWYRQDPGLGLRLIYFSYDVKMKEKGDIPEGYSVSREKKERFSLILESASTNQTSMYLCASPLGVRGNIQYFGAGTRLSVL.

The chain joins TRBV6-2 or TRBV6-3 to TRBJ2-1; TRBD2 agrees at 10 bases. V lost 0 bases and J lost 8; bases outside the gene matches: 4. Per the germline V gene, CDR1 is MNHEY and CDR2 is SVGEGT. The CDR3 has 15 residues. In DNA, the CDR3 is TGTGCCAGCAGTTACTCAGCGGGAGGGTTCGATGAGCAGTTCTTC. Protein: CASSYSAGGFDEQFF.

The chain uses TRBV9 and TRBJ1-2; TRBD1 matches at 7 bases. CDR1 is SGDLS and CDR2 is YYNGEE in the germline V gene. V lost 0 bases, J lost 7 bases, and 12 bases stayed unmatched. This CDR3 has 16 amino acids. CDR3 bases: TGTGCCAGCAGCGTAGCCCCGCTGGGCAGGGGGACTGGCTACACCTTC. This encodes CASSVAPLGRGTGYTF.

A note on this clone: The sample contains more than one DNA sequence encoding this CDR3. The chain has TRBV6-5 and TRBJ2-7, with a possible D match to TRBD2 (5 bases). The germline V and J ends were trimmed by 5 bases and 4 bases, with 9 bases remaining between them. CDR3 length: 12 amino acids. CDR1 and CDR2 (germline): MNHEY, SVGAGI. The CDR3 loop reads CASSLSGYEQYF. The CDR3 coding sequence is TGTGCCAGCAGTCTTTCGGGATACGAGCAGTACTTC.

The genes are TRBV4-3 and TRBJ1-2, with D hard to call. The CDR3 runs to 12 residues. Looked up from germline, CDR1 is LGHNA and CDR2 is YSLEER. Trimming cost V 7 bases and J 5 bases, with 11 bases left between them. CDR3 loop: CASKHEGYGYTF. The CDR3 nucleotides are TGCGCCAGCAAGCACGAGGGTTATGGCTACACCTTC.

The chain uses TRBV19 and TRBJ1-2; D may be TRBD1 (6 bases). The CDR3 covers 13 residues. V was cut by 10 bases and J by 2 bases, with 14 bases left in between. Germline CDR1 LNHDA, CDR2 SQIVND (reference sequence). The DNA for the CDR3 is TGTGCCACCGAGACGACAGGAAACTATGGCTACACCTTC. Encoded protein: CATETTGNYGYTF.

CDR3 sequence: CASSKPGQGNYGYTF. The CDR3 coding sequence is TGTGCCAGCAGCAAACCGGGACAGGGAAACTATGGCTACACCTTC. The chain links TRBV6-5 to TRBJ1-2, with 9 nucleotides matching TRBD1. The CDR3 is 15 residues long. V lost 6 bases to trimming and J lost 2 bases; unmatched junction nucleotides: 7. Germline values: CDR1 MNHEY, CDR2 SVGAGI.

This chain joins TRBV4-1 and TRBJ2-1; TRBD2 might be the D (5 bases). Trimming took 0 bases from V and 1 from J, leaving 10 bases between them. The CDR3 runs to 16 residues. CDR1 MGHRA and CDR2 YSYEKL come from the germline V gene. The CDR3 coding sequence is TGCGCCAGCAGCCAAGATCGGACTTTTTCCTACAATGAGCAGTTCTTC. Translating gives CASSQDRTFSYNEQFF.

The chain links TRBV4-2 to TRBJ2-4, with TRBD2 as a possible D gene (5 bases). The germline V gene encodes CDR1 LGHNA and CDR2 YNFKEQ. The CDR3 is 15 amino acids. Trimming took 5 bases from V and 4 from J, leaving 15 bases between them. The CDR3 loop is CASSTDSGQKNIQYF. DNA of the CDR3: TGTGCCAGCAGCACGGACTCCGGGCAAAAAAACATTCAGTACTTC.

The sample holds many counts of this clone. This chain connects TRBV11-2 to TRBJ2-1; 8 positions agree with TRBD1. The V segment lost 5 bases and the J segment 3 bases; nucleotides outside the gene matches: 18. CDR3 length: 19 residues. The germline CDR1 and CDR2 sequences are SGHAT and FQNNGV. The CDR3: CASSIGGRYGQGFYNEQFF. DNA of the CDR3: TGTGCCAGCAGCATAGGGGGGAGGTATGGACAGGGTTTCTACAATGAGCAGTTCTTC.

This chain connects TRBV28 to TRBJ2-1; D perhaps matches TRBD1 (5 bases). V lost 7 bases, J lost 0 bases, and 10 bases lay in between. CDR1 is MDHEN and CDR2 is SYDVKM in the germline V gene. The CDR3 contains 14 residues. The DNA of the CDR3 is TGTGCCAGCAACACAGGAAGCTCCTACAATGAGCAGTTCTTC. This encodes CASNTGSSYNEQFF. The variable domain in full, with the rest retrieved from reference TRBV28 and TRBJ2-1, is DVKVTQSSRYLVKRTGEKVFLECVQDMDHENMFWYRQDPGLGLRLIYFSYDVKMKEKGDIPEGYSVSREKKERFSLILESASTNQTSMYLCASNTGSSYNEQFFGPGTRLTVL.

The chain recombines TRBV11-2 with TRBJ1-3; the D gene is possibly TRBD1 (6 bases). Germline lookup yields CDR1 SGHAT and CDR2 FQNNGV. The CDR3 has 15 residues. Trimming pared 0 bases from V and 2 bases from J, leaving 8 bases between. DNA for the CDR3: TGTGCCAGCAGCTTAGAGGGGGCAACTGGAAACACCATATATTTT. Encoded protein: CASSLEGATGNTIYF.

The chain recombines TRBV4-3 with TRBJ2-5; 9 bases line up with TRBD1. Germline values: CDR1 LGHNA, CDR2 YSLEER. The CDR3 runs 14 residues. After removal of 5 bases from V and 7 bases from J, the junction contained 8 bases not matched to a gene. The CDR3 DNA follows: TGCGCCAGCAGCGAACAGGGGGCGCAGGGGACCCAGTACTTC. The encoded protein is CASSEQGAQGTQYF.

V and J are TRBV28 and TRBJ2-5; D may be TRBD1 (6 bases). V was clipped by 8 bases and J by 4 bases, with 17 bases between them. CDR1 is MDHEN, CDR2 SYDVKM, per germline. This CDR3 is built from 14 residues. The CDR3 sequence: CASRYRVGRETQYF. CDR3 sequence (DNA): TGTGCCAGCCGGTACAGGGTGGGGAGAGAGACCCAGTACTTC.

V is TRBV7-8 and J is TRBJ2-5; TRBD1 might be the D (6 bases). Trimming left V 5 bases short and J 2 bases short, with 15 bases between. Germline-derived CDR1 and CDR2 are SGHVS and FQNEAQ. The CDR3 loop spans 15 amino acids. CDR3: CASSAEPGQQETQYF. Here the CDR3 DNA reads TGTGCCAGCAGCGCCGAGCCCGGACAGCAAGAGACCCAGTACTTC.

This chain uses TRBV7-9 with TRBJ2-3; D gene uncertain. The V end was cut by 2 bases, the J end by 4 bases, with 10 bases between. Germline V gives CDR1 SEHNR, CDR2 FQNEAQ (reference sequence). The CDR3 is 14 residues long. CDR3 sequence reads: CASSLTPSADTQYF. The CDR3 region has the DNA TGTGCCAGCAGCTTAACGCCTAGTGCAGATACGCAGTATTTT.

The CDR3 protein is CASSRRGGGETQYF. CDR3 coding DNA: TGTGCCAGCAGTCGCAGGGGAGGGGGAGAGACCCAGTACTTC. The chain has TRBV28 and TRBJ2-5; tentatively, D is TRBD2 (7 bases). CDR3 length equals 14 residues. CDR1 is MDHEN, CDR2 SYDVKM, per germline. V lost 5 bases to trimming and J lost 4 bases, with 14 bases between them. Full variable domain (missing parts from reference TRBV28 and TRBJ2-5): DVKVTQSSRYLVKRTGEKVFLECVQDMDHENMFWYRQDPGLGLRLIYFSYDVKMKEKGDIPEGYSVSREKKERFSLILESASTNQTSMYLCASSRRGGGETQYFGPGTRLLVL.

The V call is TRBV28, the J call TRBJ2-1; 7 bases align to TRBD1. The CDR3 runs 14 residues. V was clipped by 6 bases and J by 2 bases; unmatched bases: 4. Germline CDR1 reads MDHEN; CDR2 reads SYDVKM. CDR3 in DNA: TGTGCCAGCAGAAAGGACAGGCCCTACAATGAGCAGTTCTTC. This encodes CASRKDRPYNEQFF. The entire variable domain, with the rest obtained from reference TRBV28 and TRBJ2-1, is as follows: DVKVTQSSRYLVKRTGEKVFLECVQDMDHENMFWYRQDPGLGLRLIYFSYDVKMKEKGDIPEGYSVSREKKERFSLILESASTNQTSMYLCASRKDRPYNEQFFGPGTRLTVL.

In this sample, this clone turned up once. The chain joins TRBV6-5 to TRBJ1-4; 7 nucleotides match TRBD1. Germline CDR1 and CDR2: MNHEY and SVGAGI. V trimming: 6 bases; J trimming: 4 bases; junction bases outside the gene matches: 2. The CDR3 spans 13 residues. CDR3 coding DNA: TGTGCCAGCAGAAGGGGGCTTAATGAAAAACTGTTTTTT. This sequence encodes CASRRGLNEKLFF.